This is a list of T cell receptor beta chains from one sample in a study of human T cells and chemical hapten exposure. MiXCR was run by TCRdb on the RACE reads, yielding one entry per CDR3 protein. The sample consists of fewer than 85,000 distinct CDR3 sequences, 11% of them appearing once. Source: whole blood, taken in connection with sensitization to the hapten diphenylcyclopropenone (DPC). All receptors derive from a man between 18 and 29 years old with alopecia areata. Some clones in this sample may be carry-over from other donors' samples. CDR3s include the opening cysteine and the closing phenylalanine or tryptophan. The D gene is left open where the match is weak. A row's size may be missing; if present it is once, few, many or a size class.

size	V	D	J	CDR3	DNA
many	TRBV12-2	NA	TRBJ1-5	CASRARDRSNQPQHF	TGTGCAAGTCGCGCACGTGACAGAAGCAATCAGCCCCAGCATTTT
NA	TRBV2	TRBD2	TRBJ2-1	CATRSFSGLDGEQFF	TGTGCCACCAGGAGTTTTAGCGGGCTAGACGGTGAGCAGTTCTTC
NA	TRBV10-1	NA	TRBJ2-2	CASSGPTGELFF	TGCGCCAGCAGTGGACCCACCGGGGAGCTGTTTTTT
few	TRBV9	TRBD1	TRBJ1-1	CASSVGQGARWNTEAFF	TGTGCCAGCAGCGTAGGACAGGGGGCAAGGTGGAACACTGAAGCTTTCTTT
NA	TRBV12-3/TRBV12-4	TRBD2	TRBJ2-4	CASRLAGGRSIQYF	TGTGCCAGCAGACTAGCGGGGGGGCGAAGCATTCAGTACTTC
NA	TRBV6-2/TRBV6-3	NA	TRBJ1-6	CASSLSPKGVRSPLHF	TGTGCCAGCAGTTTGTCTCCGAAGGGAGTCCGGTCACCCCTCCACTTT
NA	TRBV6-1	NA	TRBJ1-1	CAVVSGVVNTEAFF	TGCGCCGTCGTGTCAGGCGTAGTCAACACTGAAGCTTTCTTT
many	TRBV29-1	NA	TRBJ2-4	CSVVQELAKNIQYF	TGCAGCGTCGTACAGGAACTAGCCAAAAACATTCAGTACTTC
NA	TRBV2	NA	TRBJ1-2	CASSDRQGLSGYTF	TGTGCCAGCAGTGACAGGCAGGGATTGAGTGGCTACACCTTC
NA	TRBV6-5	NA	TRBJ1-2	CASSYSTATNYGYTF	TGTGCCAGCAGTTACTCGACAGCCACTAACTATGGCTACACCTTC
few	TRBV28	NA	TRBJ2-1	CASSFRFEQFF	TGTGCCAGCAGTTTTAGATTTGAGCAGTTCTTC
NA	TRBV28	NA	TRBJ2-1	CASSSTPQQFF	TGTGCCAGCAGTTCCACTCCTCAGCAGTTCTTC
NA	TRBV9	TRBD1	TRBJ1-1	CASSVGGGTGKNTEAFF	TGTGCCAGCAGCGTAGGAGGGGGGACAGGAAAGAACACTGAAGCTTTCTTT
many	TRBV6-5	NA	TRBJ1-2	CASSGTNRLIGYTF	TGTGCCAGTTCAGGGACAAACCGCCTTATCGGCTACACCTTC
many	TRBV7-3	TRBD2	TRBJ2-5	CASSPSGVQETQYF	TGTGCCAGCAGCCCTAGCGGGGTTCAAGAGACCCAGTACTTC
many	TRBV20-1	TRBD1	TRBJ1-2	CSARGQDRTYGYTF	TGCAGTGCTAGGGGACAGGATCGAACCTATGGCTACACCTTC
NA	TRBV7-2	NA	TRBJ2-7	CASSLPTAGYEQYF	TGTGCCAGCAGCCTCCCGACAGCCGGGTACGAGCAGTACTTC
few	TRBV7-9	TRBD2	TRBJ2-1	CASSPRDAPGLAAYNEQFF	TGTGCCAGCAGCCCAAGGGACGCCCCGGGACTAGCGGCCTACAATGAGCAGTTCTTC